This TCR beta chain stems from a study of T cell repertoires in cytomegalovirus infection. The germline V gene encodes CDR1 MGHRA and CDR2 YSYEKL. Trimming left V 6 bases short and J 1 base short, with 13 bases between. CDR3 length equals 15 residues. In regard to this clonotype: The conserved final phenylalanine or tryptophan is absent from the CDR3, which likely points to a read error.

TCRdb passed the reads through MiXCR, listing each CDR3 protein once. The profile shows 500,000 or so distinct CDR3 sequences, more than 15% of them singletons. The V and J genes are TRBV4-1 and TRBJ1-5; D might be TRBD1 (5 bases). The sequenced sample consisted of CD8+ T cells from PBMCs. This clonotype was sampled from a human donor in good health (CMV status not recorded). Some clones in this sample may be carry-over from other donors' samples. CDR3 in DNA: TGCGCCAGCAGAAGTACACAGGCAAGCAATCAGCCCCAGCATTTA. This encodes CASRSTQASNQPQHL.